This TCR beta chain comes out of a study of blood T cells in healthy people across ages. V lost 1 base and J 2 bases, leaving 9 bases between the germline ends. Germline CDR1 and CDR2: DFQATT and SNEGSKA (reference sequence). The CDR3 has 14 residues. A sample-barcoded 5' primer and a J-beta primer mix were used in a second PCR of about 7 to 12 cycles. TCRdb used MiXCR to reprocess the 5' RACE reads, holding one entry per CDR3 protein. The table lists about 670,000 distinct CDR3 sequences, about 43% of them singletons, with around 30% in the top ten. Material: blood. This sequence was found in an elderly man in good health. The chain has TRBV20-1 and TRBJ1-5; D perhaps matches TRBD1 (5 bases). The CDR3 sequence is CSARAGGGNQPQHF. Written as DNA, the CDR3 is TGCAGTGCTAGAGCGGGAGGGGGCAATCAGCCCCAGCATTTT.